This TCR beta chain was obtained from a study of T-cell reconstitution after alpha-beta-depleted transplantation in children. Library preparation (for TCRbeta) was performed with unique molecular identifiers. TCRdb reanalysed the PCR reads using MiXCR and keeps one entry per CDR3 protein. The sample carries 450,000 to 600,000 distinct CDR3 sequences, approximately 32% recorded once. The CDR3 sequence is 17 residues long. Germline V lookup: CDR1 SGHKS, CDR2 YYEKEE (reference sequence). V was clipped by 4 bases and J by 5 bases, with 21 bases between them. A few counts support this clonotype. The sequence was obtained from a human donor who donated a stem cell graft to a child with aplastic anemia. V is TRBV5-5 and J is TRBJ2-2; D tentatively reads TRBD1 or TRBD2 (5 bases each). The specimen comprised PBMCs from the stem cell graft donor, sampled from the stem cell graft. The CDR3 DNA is TGTGCCAGCAGCCGCTCACAGAGGGCCGAGGGGACCGGGGAGCTGTTTTTT. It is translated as CASSRSQRAEGTGELFF.